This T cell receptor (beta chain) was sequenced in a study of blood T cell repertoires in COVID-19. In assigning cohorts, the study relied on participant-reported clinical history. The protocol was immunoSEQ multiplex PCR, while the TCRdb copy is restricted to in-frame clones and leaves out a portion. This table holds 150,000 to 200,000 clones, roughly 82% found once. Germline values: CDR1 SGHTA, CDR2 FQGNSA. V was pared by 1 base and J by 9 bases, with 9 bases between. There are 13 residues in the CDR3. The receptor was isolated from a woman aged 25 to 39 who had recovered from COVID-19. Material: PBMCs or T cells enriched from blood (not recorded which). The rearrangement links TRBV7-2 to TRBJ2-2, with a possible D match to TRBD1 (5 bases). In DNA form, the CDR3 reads TGTGCCAGCAGCTTAGACAGGCTCTGGGAGCTGTTTTTT. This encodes CASSLDRLWELFF.